The 16 T cell receptor beta chains below all came from one sample that was sequenced in a study of blood T cells in healthy people across ages. Sample-barcoded 5' priming and a J-beta primer mix drove a second PCR of 7 to 11 cycles. TCRdb recomputed calls from the 5' RACE reads with MiXCR, one row per CDR3 protein. This sample has about 1.6 million distinct CDR3 sequences, with roughly 32% found just once. Sequencing was carried out using blood. The receptors derive from a woman aged 25 to 39 in good health.

This clonotype was found once. J is TRBJ2-3 and V is TRBV5-4; D is perhaps TRBD2 (5 bases). V lost 6 bases, J lost 2 bases, and 22 bases lay in between. Germline V gene lookup returns CDR1 SGHNT and CDR2 YYREEE (reference sequence). The CDR3 consists of 17 residues. CDR3 sequence reads: CASTLLVTGFFTDTQYF. As DNA, the CDR3 is TGTGCCAGCACCCTGTTGGTAACGGGGTTCTTCACAGATACGCAGTATTTT.

The chain links TRBV12-3 or TRBV12-4 to TRBJ2-7; weak D call: TRBD2 (6 bases). Trimming shortened V by 1 base and J by 10 bases, and 14 bases separated the two germline ends. CDR3 length: 13 amino acids. CDR3 in DNA: TGTGCCAGCAGTTTAGAGGCTAGCGTATCACAGTACTTC. Protein sequence: CASSLEASVSQYF.

On this clonotype: The CDR3 carries no conserved terminal phenylalanine or tryptophan, so it likely arises from a read error. J is TRBJ1-2 and V is TRBV12-3 or TRBV12-4; D is perhaps TRBD1 (5 bases). Trimming stripped 3 bases from V and 3 bases from J, with 11 bases between. This CDR3 is built from 14 residues. The CDR3 loop is CASSLAGRDYGYTC. CDR3 nucleotides: TGTGCCAGCAGTTTGGCAGGGAGGGACTATGGCTACACCTGC.

This clonotype was recorded a few times. The chain uses TRBV2 and TRBJ1-1; no clear D gene. Trimming removed 4 bases at V and 5 bases at J, with 11 bases between. The CDR3 length is 13 residues. CDR1 and CDR2 (germline): SNHLY, FYNNEI. The CDR3 spells CASSGQKGTEAFF. The DNA of the CDR3 is TGTGCCAGCAGTGGCCAGAAGGGAACTGAAGCTTTCTTT.

V gene TRBV20-1 combines with J gene TRBJ2-1; D is unresolved. The CDR3 loop spans 11 amino acids. With 7 bases removed from V and 4 bases from J, the gap between germline ends came to 8 bases. Germline values: CDR1 DFQATT, CDR2 SNEGSKA (reference sequence). CDR3 residues: CSVRRYNEQFF. The CDR3 coding sequence is TGCAGTGTCCGGCGGTACAATGAGCAGTTCTTC.

V is TRBV24-1 and J is TRBJ2-1, with TRBD1 identical over 8 bases. Unmatched junction bases numbered 12, after V lost 4 bases and J lost 8 bases. The CDR3 is 16 residues long. The germline V gene has CDR1 KGHDR and CDR2 SFDVKD. CDR3 coding DNA: TGTGCCACCAGTGAATCCCCCGGACAGGGACGGGATGAGCAGTTCTTC. The encoded protein is CATSESPGQGRDEQFF.

This clonotype was picked up a small number of times. This chain joins TRBV13 and TRBJ2-3; 10 nucleotides line up with TRBD2. With 2 bases clipped from V and 6 bases from J, the junction kept 8 bases outside the gene matches. CDR3 length equals 16 residues. Germline CDR1 reads PRHDT; CDR2 reads FYEKMQ (reference sequence). CDR3 loop: CASSLSPAGGPDTQYF. The CDR3 DNA is TGTGCCAGCAGCTTATCCCCAGCGGGGGGGCCGGATACGCAGTATTTT.

This clonotype was recorded a few times. The DNA is omitted, as the CDR3 cannot be located on it reliably, and the CDR3 follows TCRdb's listing. The chain has TRBV7-5 and TRBJ2-3; TRBD2 is taken as the D call from the table, unchecked against the DNA. TRBV7-5 corresponds to a pseudogene. The CDR3 is made up of 16 amino acids, end residues included. The CDR3 spells CISVAGGTTSTDTQYF.

This clonotype was recorded a few times. This chain uses TRBV21-1 with TRBJ2-6; the table assigns TRBD2, which was not confirmed against the DNA. TRBV21-1 is given as a pseudogene. This CDR3 region has 23 residues. CDR3 sequence reads: CASSPTGGPGLLFLVSGANVLTF. The CDR3 DNA follows: TGTGCCAGCAGCCCCACGGGGGGGCCAGGGTTGTTATTCTTGGTCTCTGGGGCCAACGTCCTGACTTTC.

This clonotype came up once. At one end the junction does not follow the germline gene, possibly because of a read error. This sequence joins TRBV7-2 and TRBJ2-1; D is unresolved. CDR3 length equals 12 residues. The germline V gene has CDR1 SGHTA and CDR2 FQGNSA. The CDR3 DNA reads TGTGCCAGCAGCCCCCCCGGAAATGAGCGGTTCTTC. Translated: CASSPPGNERFF. Variable domain in full (rest from reference TRBV7-2 and TRBJ2-1): GAGVSQSPSNKVTEKGKDVELRCDPISGHTALYWYRQSLGQGLEFLIYFQGNSAPDKSGLPSDRFSAERTGGSVSTLTIQRTQQEDSAVYLCASSPPGNERFFGPGTRLTVL.

The chain joins TRBV20-1 to TRBJ2-7; no reliable D call. The V end was cut by 0 bases, the J end by 3 bases, with 18 bases between. This CDR3 region has 16 residues. Looked up from germline, CDR1 is DFQATT and CDR2 is SNEGSKA (reference sequence). CDR3 nucleotide sequence: TGCAGTGCTAGAGATATCGGCCTTGCCTTGGTCTACGAGCAGTACGTC. The encoded protein is CSARDIGLALVYEQYV.

The chain is built from TRBV7-9 and TRBJ2-5; D may be TRBD1 (6 bases). Germline CDR1 SEHNR, CDR2 FQNEAQ (reference sequence). The germline V and J ends were trimmed by 3 bases and 2 bases, with 10 bases remaining between them. There are 14 residues in the CDR3. CDR3 coding DNA: TGTGCCAGCAGCTTCCGACAGGAACAAGAGACCCAGTACTTC. This codes for CASSFRQEQETQYF.

V gene TRBV7-9 combines with J gene TRBJ2-1, with D perhaps matching TRBD1 (5 bases). In germline, CDR1 is SEHNR, CDR2 FQNEAQ (reference sequence). V dropped 2 bases and J dropped 7 bases, with 15 bases sitting between them. CDR3 length equals 15 residues. The DNA for the CDR3 is TGTGCCAGCAGCTTAAGGTGGGCAGGGTCGAATGAGCAGTTCTTC. This gives the protein CASSLRWAGSNEQFF.

This clonotype was counted only a few times. The V call is TRBV9, the J call TRBJ1-1, with a possible D match to TRBD1 (5 bases). With 0 bases removed from V and 2 bases from J, the gap between germline ends came to 14 bases. This CDR3 is 16 amino acids long. Germline V gene data show CDR1 as SGDLS and CDR2 as YYNGEE. CDR3 DNA: TGTGCCAGCAGCGTAGGAGTTTCAGGGTTCAACACTGAAGCTTTCTTT. This encodes CASSVGVSGFNTEAFF.

The chain links TRBV5-4 to TRBJ2-5, with D hard to call. CDR1 is SGHNT and CDR2 is YYREEE in the germline V gene (reference sequence). V was cut by 0 bases and J by 1 base, with 10 bases left in between. The CDR3 sequence is 15 residues long. The CDR3 is CASSLGLWGQETQYF. DNA of the CDR3: TGTGCCAGCAGCTTGGGCCTATGGGGCCAAGAGACCCAGTACTTC.

The chain employs TRBV3-1 and TRBJ1-2, with 7 nucleotides matching TRBD1. The CDR3 contains 14 residues. Losses at the gene ends were 3 bases for V and 3 bases for J; bases not matched to a gene: 4. The germline CDR1 and CDR2 sequences are LGHDT and YNNKEL (reference sequence). CDR3 nucleotide sequence: TGTGCCAGCAGCCAGCAAGACAGGGACTATGGCTACACCTTC. Translated: CASSQQDRDYGYTF.